The clone carrying this TCR beta chain was observed a handful of times. A read error may produce the germline difference seen at one junction end. The same CDR3 arises from other DNA sequences in this sample as well. This sample was included in a study of control samples from healthy donors and cancer patients. This CDR3 contains 13 residues. CDR1 KGHSH and CDR2 LQKENI come from the germline V gene. TCRdb's table, derived via immunoSEQ multiplex PCR, lists solely in-frame clones and lacks some. The profile covers about 120,000 clones, with 85% to 90% appearing a single time and 9% to 13% taken by the ten largest.

The specimen was blood. The chain links TRBV18 to TRBJ2-1; D uncertain. The receptor's source is a young man in good health. The CDR3 DNA is TGTGCCAGCTCACCATACCTATACAACGAGCAGTTCTTC. Translation gives CASSPYLYNEQFF.